This T cell receptor beta chain was captured by sequencing in a study of CD8 T cells in Susac syndrome. An input of roughly 0.5 to 1 ug of RNA was subjected to reverse transcription using random hexamers. MiXCR, applied by TCRdb to the immunoSEQ multiplex PCR reads, yields one record per CDR3 protein. The table records about 130,000 distinct CDR3 sequences, around 91% of them present only once. The CDR3 is 17 amino acids. CDR1 MGHRA and CDR2 YSYEKL come from the germline V gene. V was trimmed by 0 bases and J by 4 bases, leaving 16 bases between them. Input material: CD8+ T cells from PBMCs. The clonotype was recovered from a human donor with multiple sclerosis. The chain joins TRBV4-1 to TRBJ1-5; D uncertain. The CDR3 protein is CASSQEPSGSLNQPQHF. As DNA, the CDR3 is TGCGCCAGCAGCCAAGAACCTTCGGGTTCCTTAAATCAGCCCCAGCATTTT.